Listed below are T cell receptor beta chains from one sample, sequenced in a study of blood T cell repertoires in COVID-19. Measured with immunoSEQ multiplex PCR; TCRdb has only the in-frame clones, and not every one. Of 110,000 or so clones in the sample, 75% to 90% were seen once. The sample comprised peripheral blood. The receptors shown here come from a woman between 45 and 60 years old with acute or convalescent COVID-19. Both conserved end residues are part of each CDR3. Fields, in order: D gene, V gene, J gene, CDR3 protein. A D gene is named only where the DNA matches it firmly.

NA	TRBV9	TRBJ2-1	CASSSLSNEQFF
NA	TRBV30	TRBJ1-1	CAWSVSRGEAFF
TRBD1	TRBV19	TRBJ1-5	CASSKGRTGAVNQPQHF
TRBD1	TRBV27	TRBJ1-5	CASSLSGTEHSNQPQHF
NA	TRBV7-8	TRBJ1-1	CASSPTVGAEAFF
NA	TRBV28	TRBJ1-2	CASSFGQTYGYTF
TRBD2	TRBV5-4	TRBJ2-1	CASSPGLAGLLNEQFF
TRBD1	TRBV7-8	TRBJ1-5	CASSVQGGNQPQHF
NA	TRBV4-1	TRBJ1-5	CASSQVQGNQPQHF
TRBD1	TRBV6-5	TRBJ1-4	CASSRQGPLEKLFF
TRBD1	TRBV7-9	TRBJ2-2	CASSRDRVGAGELFF
NA	TRBV7-2	TRBJ2-4	CASSRSLAKNIQYF
TRBD2	TRBV10-3	TRBJ2-7	CAISGGLAGDYEQYF
TRBD1	TRBV5-4	TRBJ1-2	CASSPGSRGLNYGYTF
NA	TRBV3-1/TRBV3-2	TRBJ2-1	CASSQEAGYEQFF
NA	TRBV2	TRBJ1-3	CASSLEFTVSGNTIYF
TRBD1	TRBV2	TRBJ1-5	CASSEGDRENQPQHF
NA	TRBV5-4	TRBJ1-1	CASSSPWSDNTEAFF
NA	TRBV15	TRBJ2-1	CATSREWANEQFF
NA	TRBV27	TRBJ1-2	CASALEMAASGGYTF
NA	TRBV4-3	TRBJ2-1	CASSQDTSSYNEQFF
NA	TRBV27	TRBJ1-6	CASSYRAAGESPLHF
NA	TRBV9	TRBJ1-1	CASSLNRGTEAFF
NA	TRBV7-2	TRBJ1-5	CASSLSGGALGNQPQHF
NA	TRBV19	TRBJ1-5	CASSIVEGSNQPQHF
NA	TRBV6-5	TRBJ1-3	CASRIRLSGNTIYF
NA	TRBV10-3	TRBJ2-1	CAISVTPGSYNEQFF